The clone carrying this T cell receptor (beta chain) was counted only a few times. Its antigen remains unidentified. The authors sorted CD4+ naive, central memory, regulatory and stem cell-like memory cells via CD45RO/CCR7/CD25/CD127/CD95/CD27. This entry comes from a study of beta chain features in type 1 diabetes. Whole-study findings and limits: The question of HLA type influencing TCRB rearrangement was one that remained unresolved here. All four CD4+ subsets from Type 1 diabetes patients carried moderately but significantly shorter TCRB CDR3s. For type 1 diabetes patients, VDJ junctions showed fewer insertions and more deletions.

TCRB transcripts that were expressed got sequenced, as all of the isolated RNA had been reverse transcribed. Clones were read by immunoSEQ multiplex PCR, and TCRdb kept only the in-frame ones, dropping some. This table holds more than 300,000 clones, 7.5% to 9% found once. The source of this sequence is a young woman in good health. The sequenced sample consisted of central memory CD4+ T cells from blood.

The CDR3 here is CASRGSGRAGNEQFF. The CDR3, as DNA: TGTGCCAGCAGAGGTAGCGGGAGGGCCGGCAATGAGCAGTTCTTC. This chain joins TRBV28 and TRBJ2-1; 11 bases fit TRBD2. Trimming took 6 bases from V and 6 from J; bases not matched to a gene: 7. The germline V gene has CDR1 MDHEN and CDR2 SYDVKM. This CDR3 contains 15 residues.